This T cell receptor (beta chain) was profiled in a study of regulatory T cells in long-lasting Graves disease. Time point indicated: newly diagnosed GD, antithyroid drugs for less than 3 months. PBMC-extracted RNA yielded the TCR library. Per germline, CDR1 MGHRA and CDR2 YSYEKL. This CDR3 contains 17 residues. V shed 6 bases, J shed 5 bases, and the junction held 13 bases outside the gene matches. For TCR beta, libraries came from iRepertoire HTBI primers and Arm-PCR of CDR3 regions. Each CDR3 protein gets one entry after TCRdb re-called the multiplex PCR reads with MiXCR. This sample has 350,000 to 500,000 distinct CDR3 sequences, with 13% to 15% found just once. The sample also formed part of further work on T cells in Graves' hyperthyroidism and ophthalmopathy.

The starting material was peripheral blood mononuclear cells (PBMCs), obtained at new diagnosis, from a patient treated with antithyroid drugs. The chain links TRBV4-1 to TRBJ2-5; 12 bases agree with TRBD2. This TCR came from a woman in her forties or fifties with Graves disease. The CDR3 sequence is CASSRTSGNLRRETQYF. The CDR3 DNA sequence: TGCGCCAGCAGTCGGACTAGCGGGAACCTACGGCGGGAGACCCAGTACTTC.